This T cell receptor beta chain was sequenced in a study of T cells in Graves' hyperthyroidism and ophthalmopathy. What was amplified from RNA transcripts were TCR beta CDR3 regions. HTBI primers were used for first-round RT-PCR of the TCR CDR3. TCRdb re-derived calls from the multiplex PCR reads in MiXCR, one entry per CDR3 protein. The repertoire holds about 560,000 distinct CDR3 sequences, with about 15% as singletons. CDR1 is MDHEN, CDR2 SYDVKM, per germline. The CDR3 sequence is 16 residues long. Concerning this clonotype: One end of the junction does not line up with germline, which may come from a read error.

This clonotype originated in a woman aged 40-49 years with Graves' hyperthyroidism. The chain combines TRBV28 with TRBJ1-3; tentatively, D is TRBD1 (5 bases). Sample: blood. The CDR3 is CASSAPGAGAGTTIYF. DNA for the CDR3: TGTGCCAGCAGCGCACCCGGGGCCGGGGCTGGAACCACCATATATTTT.